The 32 T cell receptor beta chains below come from one sample, sequenced in a study of T cell responses to AZD1222 COVID-19 vaccine. Assay: immunoSEQ multiplex PCR; the TCRdb copy retains only in-frame clones and omits some. The sample records about 120,000 clones, around 93% being singletons. Sequenced material: peripheral blood, taken 28 days after the second AZD1222 dose. The origin of the receptors is an adult who received the AZD1222 COVID-19 vaccine.

This chain uses TRBV18 with TRBJ1-2; 9 bases agree with TRBD1. Looked up from germline, CDR1 is KGHSH and CDR2 is LQKENI. The length of the CDR3 is 13 residues. V was clipped by 4 bases and J by 3 bases; unmatched bases: 0. Here the CDR3 reads CASSRQGDYGYTF. The CDR3 DNA follows: TGTGCCAGCTCACGACAGGGGGACTATGGCTACACCTTC.

The gene calls are TRBV6-6 and TRBJ1-2; no firm D call. This CDR3 comprises 14 residues. The V gene's germline CDR1 is MNHNY and CDR2 SVGAGI (reference sequence). V shed 2 bases and J shed 8 bases, with 15 bases lying between them. The CDR3 here is CASSYTGRRSGYTF. The CDR3 bases are TGTGCCAGCAGTTACACCGGTCGACGAAGCGGCTACACCTTC.

The chain couples TRBV12-3 or TRBV12-4 to TRBJ2-5; D gene unclear. The CDR3 covers 11 residues. With 6 bases removed from V and 0 bases from J, the gap between germline ends came to 2 bases. Written as DNA, the CDR3 is TGTGCCAGCAGCGACCAAGAGACCCAGTACTTC. Amino acids: CASSDQETQYF.

The V and J genes are TRBV7-9 and TRBJ2-2; 14 bases line up with TRBD2. V was pared by 8 bases and J by 5 bases, with 10 bases of the junction left unmatched. Germline V gene data show CDR1 as SEHNR and CDR2 as FQNEAQ (reference sequence). CDR3 length: 17 amino acids. CDR3 region: CASPLGGTSGRTGELFF. The CDR3 DNA reads as TGTGCCAGCCCACTAGGGGGGACTAGCGGGAGAACCGGGGAGCTGTTTTTT. Looking up the rest from reference TRBV7-9 and TRBJ2-2 gives the full variable domain: DTGVSQNPRHKITKRGQNVTFRCDPISEHNRLYWYRQTLGQGPEFLTYFQNEAQLEKSRLLSDRFSAERPKGSFSTLEIQRTEQGDSAMYLCASPLGGTSGRTGELFFGEGSRLTVL.

The CDR3 loop is CATNRGLGYEQFF. CDR3 nucleotides: TGTGCCACTAATAGGGGTCTCGGGTACGAGCAGTTCTTC. V gene TRBV19 combines with J gene TRBJ2-1; D may be TRBD1 (5 bases). Germline V gene data show CDR1 as LNHDA and CDR2 as SQIVND (reference sequence). V was clipped by 10 bases and J by 10 bases, with 20 bases between them. The CDR3 runs 13 residues.

The chain recombines TRBV4-1 with TRBJ1-4, with D unresolved. CDR1 and CDR2 from the germline V gene are MGHRA and YSYEKL. The V end was cut by 1 base, the J end by 8 bases, with 20 bases between. The CDR3 runs 17 residues. The CDR3 spells CASSQAGRKVRKEKLFF. The CDR3 nucleotides read TGCGCCAGCAGCCAAGCCGGTCGGAAGGTCAGGAAAGAAAAACTGTTTTTT.

The chain has TRBV29-1 and TRBJ2-7; 9 bases fit TRBD1. The CDR3 loop spans 15 amino acids. In germline, CDR1 is SQVTM, CDR2 ANQGSEA. J gave up 2 bases and V 4 bases, and 9 bases lay outside the gene matches. This CDR3 reads CSVGLDRGLPYEQYF. CDR3 DNA: TGCAGCGTTGGATTGGACAGGGGCCTACCCTACGAGCAGTACTTC.

The chain carries TRBV18 and TRBJ2-7, with a tentative D call TRBD2 (7 bases). Trimming cost V 11 bases and J 6 bases, with 20 bases left between them. Per the germline V gene, CDR1 is KGHSH and CDR2 is LQKENI. The CDR3 contains 13 residues. Written as DNA, the CDR3 is TGTGCCGGTATGCCGGGCGCGGGGGCCGAGCAGTACTTC. It encodes CAGMPGAGAEQYF.

The chain joins TRBV27 to TRBJ2-2, with D possibly called TRBD1 or TRBD2 (5 bases each). Germline loops: CDR1 MNHEY, CDR2 SMNVEV (reference sequence). V shed 8 bases and J shed 5 bases, with 15 bases lying between them. There are 14 residues in the CDR3. Here the CDR3 DNA reads TGTGCCAGCGGGGGACGGCCGCTAACCGGGGAGCTGTTTTTT. This translates into CASGGRPLTGELFF.

The chain has TRBV14 and TRBJ2-6; D not certain. The CDR3 consists of 16 residues. With 1 base removed from V and 0 bases from J, the gap between germline ends came to 7 bases. Germline CDR1 is SGHDN and CDR2 is FVKESK. The CDR3 spells CASSQGFYSGANVLTF. The CDR3, as DNA: TGTGCCAGCAGCCAAGGCTTCTACTCTGGGGCCAACGTCCTGACTTTC.

The V call is TRBV6-5, the J call TRBJ1-2; TRBD1 matches at 12 bases. Trimming at V came to 0 bases and at J to 8 bases, leaving 4 bases not matched to a gene. From germline, CDR1 is MNHEY and CDR2 SVGAGI. The CDR3 runs to 15 residues. The CDR3 loop is CASSYSRDRGLGYTF. In DNA form, the CDR3 reads TGTGCCAGCAGTTACTCCCGGGACAGGGGGCTAGGCTACACCTTC.

The chain employs TRBV29-1 and TRBJ2-7; 7 positions match TRBD2. The germline V gene has CDR1 SQVTM and CDR2 ANQGSEA. The junction had 10 bases not matched to a gene; V was cut back by 5 bases and J by 3 bases. This CDR3 region has 14 residues. The CDR3 DNA sequence: TGCAGCGTTAGGGAGCGGGGTGACTTCTACGAGCAGTACTTC. Protein sequence: CSVRERGDFYEQYF.

CDR3 amino acids: CASSIRPTSGANVLTF. The CDR3 bases are TGTGCCAGTAGTATCCGGCCCACCTCTGGGGCCAACGTCCTGACTTTC. V is TRBV19 and J is TRBJ2-6; no clear D gene. V was pared by 3 bases and J by 0 bases, with 9 bases between. There are 16 residues in the CDR3. Germline V gives CDR1 LNHDA, CDR2 SQIVND (reference sequence).

This clone appeared a single time. The chain links TRBV19 to TRBJ1-1, with D unresolved. This CDR3 has 14 amino acids. Germline lookup yields CDR1 LNHDA and CDR2 SQIVND (reference sequence). V shed 4 bases and J shed 8 bases, with 17 bases lying between them. DNA for the CDR3: TGTGCCAGTAGTACGCAACTAGGAAGCCACGAAGCTTTCTTT. It is translated as CASSTQLGSHEAFF.

The chain employs TRBV11-2 and TRBJ2-3, with D perhaps matching TRBD2 (6 bases). The germline CDR1 and CDR2 sequences are SGHAT and FQNNGV. CDR3 length: 15 residues. With 3 bases removed from V and 4 bases from J, the gap between germline ends came to 14 bases. In DNA form, the CDR3 reads TGTGCCAGCAGCTTTGAGCGGACGGGGGCAGATACGCAGTATTTT. Its protein is CASSFERTGADTQYF.

The CDR3 sequence is CASSAATEANYGYTF. The CDR3 nucleotides read TGTGCCAGTAGTGCGGCGACAGAAGCTAACTATGGCTACACCTTC. V is TRBV19 and J is TRBJ1-2; weak D call: TRBD1 (5 bases). Germline V gene lookup returns CDR1 LNHDA and CDR2 SQIVND (reference sequence). Trimming took 5 bases from V and 0 from J, leaving 13 bases between them. The CDR3 totals 15 residues.

The chain carries TRBV19 and TRBJ1-5; D is unclear. With 8 bases removed from V and 4 bases from J, the gap between germline ends came to 12 bases. Germline assignment: CDR1 LNHDA and CDR2 SQIVND (reference sequence). The CDR3 is 13 residues long. The CDR3 DNA reads as TGTGCCAGTGGTGTAGGGAAAAATCAGCCCCAGCATTTT. Amino acid sequence: CASGVGKNQPQHF.

The chain uses TRBV10-3 and TRBJ2-7; D could derive from TRBD1 or TRBD2 (6 bases each). Between the trimmed V and J ends, which lost 6 bases and 7 bases, there was a span of 22 bases. The CDR3 spans 15 residues. Germline CDR1 reads ENHRY; CDR2 reads SYGVKD. The CDR3 region is CAISPLGGRVEEQYF. The DNA of the CDR3 is TGTGCCATCAGCCCATTGGGGGGCCGGGTCGAGGAGCAGTACTTC.

The rearrangement links TRBV6-5 to TRBJ2-7, with D perhaps TRBD1 (5 bases). Trimming removed 4 bases from V and 2 bases from J, with 9 bases in between. Germline loops: CDR1 MNHEY, CDR2 SVGAGI. The CDR3 covers 13 residues. The CDR3 reads CASSFQGPYEQYF. Here the CDR3 DNA reads TGTGCCAGCAGTTTTCAGGGTCCCTACGAGCAGTACTTC.

CDR3 bases: TGCGCCAGCAGCCAAGGGGCGGACAGGGCTAACTATGGCTACACCTTC. This sequence encodes CASSQGADRANYGYTF. The chain recombines TRBV4-1 with TRBJ1-2; 8 bases line up with TRBD1. Looked up from germline, CDR1 is MGHRA and CDR2 is YSYEKL. The CDR3 loop spans 16 amino acids. The V segment lost 1 base and the J segment 0 bases; nucleotides outside the gene matches: 4.

This clone has just a few counts. This chain joins TRBV20-1 and TRBJ1-1; no definite D call. V was shortened by 0 bases and J by 1 base, with 0 bases between the two germline ends. The CDR3 is 11 amino acids. Germline V gene sequence: CDR1 DFQATT, CDR2 SNEGSKA (reference sequence). As DNA, the CDR3 is TGCAGTGCTAGAGAGAACACTGAAGCTTTCTTT. Translated, it gives CSARENTEAFF.

The rearrangement uses TRBV7-9 and TRBJ1-1; no clear D gene. The CDR3 runs 12 residues. V was pared by 0 bases and J by 10 bases, with 9 bases between. From germline, CDR1 is SEHNR and CDR2 FQNEAQ (reference sequence). The DNA for the CDR3 is TGTGCCAGCAGCTTAGCAGGGAGCGGAGCTTTCTTT. Translated: CASSLAGSGAFF.

The V gene is TRBV28, the J gene TRBJ2-7; D gene ambiguous. The V gene lost 3 bases and the J gene lost 3 bases, with 3 bases spanning the gap. The length of the CDR3 is 11 residues. Germline assignment: CDR1 MDHEN and CDR2 SYDVKM. The CDR3 nucleotides read TGTGCCAGCAGTTTCATCTACGAGCAGTACTTC. It encodes CASSFIYEQYF. The whole variable domain, filled in from reference TRBV28 and TRBJ2-7, reads DVKVTQSSRYLVKRTGEKVFLECVQDMDHENMFWYRQDPGLGLRLIYFSYDVKMKEKGDIPEGYSVSREKKERFSLILESASTNQTSMYLCASSFIYEQYFGPGTRLTVT.

The V gene is TRBV29-1, the J gene TRBJ1-2, with TRBD1 as a possible D gene (5 bases). With 4 bases removed from V and 6 bases from J, the gap between germline ends came to 15 bases. The CDR3 contains 13 residues. Germline CDR1 and CDR2: SQVTM and ANQGSEA. The CDR3 DNA follows: TGCAGCGTTGGTCATCCAGGGACGGATGGCTACACCTTC. Amino acids: CSVGHPGTDGYTF.

The chain links TRBV7-8 to TRBJ1-3; D perhaps matches TRBD1 (5 bases). Germline CDR1 is SGHVS and CDR2 is FQNEAQ. The CDR3 totals 17 residues. Trimming cost V 1 base and J 0 bases, with 13 bases left between them. CDR3 sequence: CASSLVGRVSSGNTIYF. The DNA for the CDR3 is TGTGCCAGCAGCTTAGTGGGCAGGGTGAGCTCTGGAAACACCATATATTTT.

To note about this clone: The germline gene is not matched at one end of the junction; a read error may be the cause. The rearrangement uses TRBV2 and TRBJ2-3; 9 bases are shared with TRBD1. The CDR3 sequence is 15 residues long. CDR1 and CDR2 (germline): SNHLY, FYNNEI. The CDR3 bases are TGTGCCAGCATTGAAGTTCGGACAGGGGTAGATACGCAGTATTTT. Translation gives CASIEVRTGVDTQYF.

The V and J genes are TRBV9 and TRBJ1-1; D possibly corresponds to TRBD1 (5 bases). In germline, CDR1 is SGDLS, CDR2 YYNGEE. The V gene lost 0 bases and the J gene lost 1 base, with 10 bases spanning the gap. The CDR3 consists of 15 residues. The CDR3 DNA is TGTGCCAGCAGCGTAGGGGGGGTATGGAACACTGAAGCTTTCTTT. This encodes CASSVGGVWNTEAFF.

The chain is built from TRBV5-5 and TRBJ2-3; D not certain. In germline, CDR1 is SGHKS, CDR2 YYEKEE (reference sequence). The length of the CDR3 is 13 residues. Trimming shortened V by 3 bases and J by 5 bases, and 10 bases separated the two germline ends. CDR3 nucleotide sequence: TGTGCCAGCAGCTCCCCCCCAGGAGATACGCAGTATTTT. Protein product: CASSSPPGDTQYF.

The J gene is TRBJ2-7, the V gene TRBV7-7, with 7 bases fitting TRBD1. The junction had 10 bases not matched to a gene; V was cut back by 3 bases and J by 5 bases. Per the germline V gene, CDR1 is SSHAT and CDR2 is FNYEAQ (reference sequence). The CDR3 has 15 residues. The CDR3 DNA reads as TGTGCCAGCAGCTTGGCAACAGGGGACGTCCACGAGCAGTACTTC. Translation gives CASSLATGDVHEQYF. The full variable domain, completed using reference TRBV7-7 and TRBJ2-7, is GAGVSQSPRYKVTKRGQDVTLRCDPISSHATLYWYQQALGQGPEFLTYFNYEAQPDKSGLPSDRFSAERPEGSISTLTIQRTEQRDSAMYRCASSLATGDVHEQYFGPGTRLTVT.

The V gene is TRBV25-1, the J gene TRBJ2-2, with 8 bases that match TRBD1. CDR3 length equals 15 residues. Germline lookup yields CDR1 MGHDK and CDR2 SYGVNS. The trim removed 6 bases at V and 5 bases at J, leaving 8 bases unmatched. The CDR3 protein is CASRPGQAETGELFF. CDR3 DNA sequence: TGTGCCAGCAGACCGGGACAGGCTGAAACCGGGGAGCTGTTTTTT.

The chain recombines TRBV27 with TRBJ1-2; no definite D call. The CDR3 has 14 residues. Germline values: CDR1 MNHEY, CDR2 SMNVEV (reference sequence). With 7 bases removed from V and 1 base from J, the gap between germline ends came to 13 bases. CDR3 region: CASTSYSLNYGYTF. The CDR3, as DNA: TGTGCCAGCACCTCGTACAGCCTTAACTATGGCTACACCTTC.

This sequence joins TRBV3-1 (or the pseudogene TRBV3-2) and TRBJ2-7; D perhaps matches TRBD2 (6 bases). Trimming took 5 bases from V and 5 from J, leaving 16 bases between them. This CDR3 is 14 amino acids long. Germline assignment: CDR1 LGHDT and CDR2 YNNKEL (reference sequence). The CDR3 DNA reads as TGTGCCAGCAGCTATACTAGCTACGGAAACGAGCAGTACTTC. Translating it yields CASSYTSYGNEQYF.